This TCR beta chain was obtained from a study of cytomegalovirus exposure and HLA in healthy donors. Germline-derived CDR1 and CDR2 are SGHVS and FNYEAQ. The CDR3 length is 14 residues. V was clipped by 6 bases and J by 1 base, with 12 bases between them. About this clone: Its antigen is undetermined.

PCR involved 60 Vbeta and 13 Jbeta primers. Some clones are missing from TCRdb's copy, which holds only in-frame ones; the method was immunoSEQ multiplex PCR. The repertoire holds more than 20,000 clones, roughly 70% seen once, with 4.4% in the top ten. General study findings and limits: Altogether, 150 to 200 TCR beta chains were recorded as cytomegalovirus-associated. Several V segments, TRBV6-2 and TRBV6-3 among them, could not be told apart and were dropped.

Sequencing used PBMCs. The rearrangement uses TRBV7-6 and TRBJ1-1; no firm D call. This clonotype originated in a woman between 45 and 60 years old in good health and CMV-seronegative. The CDR3 DNA sequence: TGTGCCAGCAGGTGGCGGGATGCGAACACTGAAGCTTTCTTT. Translated, it gives CASRWRDANTEAFF.